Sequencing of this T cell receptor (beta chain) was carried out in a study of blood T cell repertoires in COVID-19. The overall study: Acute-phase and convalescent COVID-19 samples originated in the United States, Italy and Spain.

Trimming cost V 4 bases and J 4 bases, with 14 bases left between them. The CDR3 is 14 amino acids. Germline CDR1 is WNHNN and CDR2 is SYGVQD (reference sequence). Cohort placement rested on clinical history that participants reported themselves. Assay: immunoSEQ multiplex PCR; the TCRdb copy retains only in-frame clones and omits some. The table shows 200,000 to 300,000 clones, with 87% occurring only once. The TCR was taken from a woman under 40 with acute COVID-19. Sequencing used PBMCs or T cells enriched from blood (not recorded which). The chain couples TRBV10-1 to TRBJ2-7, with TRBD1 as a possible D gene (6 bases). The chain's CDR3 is CASSASGEKYEQYF. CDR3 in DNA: TGCGCCAGCAGTGCGTCAGGGGAAAAGTACGAGCAGTACTTC.